The rows below give T cell receptor beta chains drawn from one sample of a study of T cells after yellow fever vaccination. TCRdb called the 5' RACE reads again in MiXCR, with one record for every CDR3 protein. The sample lists about 160,000 distinct CDR3 sequences, around 7% occurring once. Here the sequenced sample was CD4+ T cells sorted from PBMCs, taken about 5 days after the first yellow fever vaccination. The receptors derive from a man younger than 35 who received the YFV17D yellow fever vaccine. Both conserved end residues are part of each CDR3. Each record gives: D gene, V gene, clone size, J gene, CDR3 protein, CDR3 DNA. The D gene is left open where the match is weak. Clone size is stated in some rows and not others, as once, few, many or a class when expanded.

D: -
V: TRBV10-3
size: -
J: TRBJ1-6
CDR3: CAISESRMDSPLHF
DNA: TGTGCCATCAGTGAGTCGAGAATGGATTCACCCCTCCACTTT

D: -
V: TRBV6-5
size: many
J: TRBJ2-2
CDR3: CASRHVGANTGELFF
DNA: TGTGCCAGCAGGCACGTAGGAGCGAACACCGGGGAGCTGTTTTTT

D: -
V: TRBV20-1
size: many
J: TRBJ2-3
CDR3: CSARTESNTQYF
DNA: TGCAGTGCCCGAACCGAATCAAATACGCAGTATTTT

D: -
V: TRBV7-2
size: many
J: TRBJ1-6
CDR3: CASSSNRNSPLHF
DNA: TGTGCCAGCAGCTCAAACAGGAATTCACCCCTCCACTTT

D: TRBD1
V: TRBV11-2
size: many
J: TRBJ2-4
CDR3: CASRQGAGNIQYF
DNA: TGTGCCAGCAGACAGGGGGCAGGGAACATTCAGTACTTC

D: -
V: TRBV9
size: few
J: TRBJ2-5
CDR3: CASSVGLQETQYF
DNA: TGTGCCAGCAGCGTAGGGCTTCAAGAGACCCAGTACTTC

D: TRBD2
V: TRBV4-3
size: -
J: TRBJ2-1
CDR3: CASSQALVRGSYNEQFF
DNA: TGCGCCAGCAGCCAAGCCCTTGTGCGGGGGTCTTACAATGAGCAGTTCTTC

D: TRBD1
V: TRBV7-9
size: many
J: TRBJ1-1
CDR3: CASSWTGEGTEAFF
DNA: TGTGCCAGCAGCTGGACAGGGGAGGGGACTGAAGCTTTCTTT

D: TRBD1
V: TRBV19
size: -
J: TRBJ1-6
CDR3: CASISGGDSPLHF
DNA: TGTGCCAGTATATCAGGGGGTGATTCACCCCTCCACTTT

D: TRBD1
V: TRBV23-1
size: few
J: TRBJ2-5
CDR3: CASSDPGQGRETQYF
DNA: TGCGCCAGCAGTGACCCGGGACAGGGCAGGGAGACCCAGTACTTC

D: -
V: TRBV20-1
size: many
J: TRBJ2-3
CDR3: CSAERGGRTDTQYF
DNA: TGCAGTGCTGAGAGGGGGGGCCGCACAGATACGCAGTATTTT

D: -
V: TRBV5-1
size: few
J: TRBJ1-4
CDR3: CASSATGTTNEKLFF
DNA: TGCGCCAGCAGCGCCACAGGGACAACTAATGAAAAACTGTTTTTT

D: -
V: TRBV5-1
size: many
J: TRBJ1-1
CDR3: CASSLGGRSIGTEAFF
DNA: TGCGCCAGCAGCTTGGGTGGACGTAGTATCGGCACTGAAGCTTTCTTT

D: -
V: TRBV5-1
size: many
J: TRBJ1-2
CDR3: CASSLAGEDYGYTF
DNA: TGCGCCAGCAGCTTGGCCGGAGAGGACTATGGCTACACCTTC

D: -
V: TRBV20-1
size: many
J: TRBJ2-3
CDR3: CSARERTSSDTQYF
DNA: TGCAGTGCTAGAGAGAGGACATCCTCTGATACGCAGTATTTT

D: -
V: TRBV20-1
size: -
J: TRBJ1-4
CDR3: CSARDGGLSKKLFF
DNA: TGCAGTGCTAGAGATGGAGGACTCTCGAAAAAACTGTTTTTT

D: -
V: TRBV19
size: few
J: TRBJ2-1
CDR3: CASRYPLGLNEQFF
DNA: TGTGCCAGTAGATACCCCCTGGGGCTCAATGAGCAGTTCTTC

D: TRBD1
V: TRBV12-3/TRBV12-4
size: -
J: TRBJ1-2
CDR3: CASSQTGGRGYTF
DNA: TGTGCCAGCAGTCAGACAGGGGGCCGGGGCTACACCTTC

D: -
V: TRBV18
size: many
J: TRBJ2-2
CDR3: CASSPPGRSTGELFF
DNA: TGTGCCAGCTCACCACCGGGACGGAGCACCGGGGAGCTGTTTTTT

D: TRBD2
V: TRBV7-6
size: many
J: TRBJ2-3
CDR3: CASSQRGGGTDTQYF
DNA: TGTGCCAGCAGCCAACGGGGGGGCGGCACAGATACGCAGTATTTT

D: -
V: TRBV27
size: many
J: TRBJ1-3
CDR3: CASSLSGTGPRSGNTIYF
DNA: TGTGCCAGCAGTTTATCGGGTACAGGGCCCCGCTCTGGAAACACCATATATTTT

D: TRBD2
V: TRBV7-2
size: many
J: TRBJ2-7
CDR3: CASSLDSGGNYEQYF
DNA: TGTGCCAGCAGCTTAGACAGCGGGGGGAACTACGAGCAGTACTTC

D: -
V: TRBV5-4
size: few
J: TRBJ2-5
CDR3: CASSFWGKETQYF
DNA: TGTGCCAGCAGCTTTTGGGGGAAAGAGACCCAGTACTTC

D: -
V: TRBV5-1
size: few
J: TRBJ1-5
CDR3: CASSPQPDLSNQPQHF
DNA: TGCGCCAGCAGCCCCCAACCTGACCTGAGCAATCAGCCCCAGCATTTT

D: -
V: TRBV7-2
size: many
J: TRBJ1-6
CDR3: CASSFGPNSPLHF
DNA: TGTGCCAGCAGCTTCGGACCAAATTCACCCCTCCACTTT

D: -
V: TRBV7-8
size: -
J: TRBJ2-1
CDR3: CASSYTNGNEQFF
DNA: TGTGCCAGCAGCTACACCAATGGGAATGAGCAGTTCTTC

D: -
V: TRBV7-9
size: -
J: TRBJ2-3
CDR3: CASSFDLDTQYF
DNA: TGTGCCAGCAGCTTCGACTTAGATACGCAGTATTTT